This TCR beta chain was identified in a study of blood T cell repertoires in COVID-19 (dated by TCRdb to 2020 to 2022). Broadly, across the study: Samples from collaborators originated in the United States, Italy and Spain and spanned both the acute and convalescent phases of COVID-19. HLA class I and class II types, where available, came from metadata supplied by the sample provider rather than from assay-based typing. The material from the prospective study consisted of cDNA or gDNA derived from T cells, B-cell-depleted T cells, or PBMCs. Deeply sampled blood TCRbeta repertoires from subjects exposed to, actively infected with, or recovered from COVID-19 were included in the dataset. The repertoires were made available in a free public database intended to serve as a resource for research on the immune response to SARS-CoV-2. Samples were obtained from the ongoing ImmuneRACE study (first 160 participants) and from over 1,000 subjects provided by 6 global collaborators. The sample metadata nearly always contained a de-identified subject ID, COVID-19 status, age in years and sex.

General findings and caveats noted by the study authors: The quantity of clinical and demographic metadata differed by source and by participant and was supplied without curation.

Concerning this clone: The clone's antigen remains unknown. Qualities for individual bases were not recorded, and no much larger clone is one base off.

Whole blood was collected in K2EDTA tubes by collaborating institutions according to the institutions' own protocols. For TCRbeta analysis, collaborator samples were shipped as frozen whole blood, as isolated PBMCs, or as DNA extracted from either sample type. TCRbeta CDR3 regions were amplified from genomic DNA by means of the immunoSEQ Assay, a bias-controlled multiplex PCR. The paper's processing steps were these. The number of nucleated cells in each sample was estimated by amplification of reference gene primers within the assay. Sequence reads were collapsed and filtered to measure the absolute abundance of every unique TCRbeta CDR3 rearrangement. Productive Simpson clonality was computed per sample as the square root of Simpson's diversity index over productive rearrangements. What TCRdb holds here is the immuneACCESS table cut down to in-frame rearrangements. Part of the clones is not present; checked against another copy, under half of the missing clones reflect an unresolved V gene, and the others are unexplained. That table supplies the V and J calls and clone size; D and trimming were determined from the DNA. For this sample there are fewer than 120,000 clones; over 65% appear just once. The top ten hold more than 3.5% of the sample.

The receptor was derived from a woman over 75 with acute or convalescent COVID-19. The sequencing input was peripheral blood.

In nucleotide form, the sequence is TGTGCCAGTTCCGAGGTGGGGGCTTCCGGGGAGCTGTTTTTT. It codes for CASSEVGASGELFF. The rearranged chain carries TRBV19 and TRBJ2-2, with TRBD1 perhaps the D gene, on 6 matching bases. Measured from the cysteine to the phenylalanine, the CDR3 is 14 residues long. The CDR3 DNA has 42 bases and is translated from base 1. The trim is 8 bases for V and 6 bases for J, with a gap of 16 bases between the germline ends. As encoded in the germline V gene (reference sequence), CDR1 is LNHDA while CDR2 is SQIVND.